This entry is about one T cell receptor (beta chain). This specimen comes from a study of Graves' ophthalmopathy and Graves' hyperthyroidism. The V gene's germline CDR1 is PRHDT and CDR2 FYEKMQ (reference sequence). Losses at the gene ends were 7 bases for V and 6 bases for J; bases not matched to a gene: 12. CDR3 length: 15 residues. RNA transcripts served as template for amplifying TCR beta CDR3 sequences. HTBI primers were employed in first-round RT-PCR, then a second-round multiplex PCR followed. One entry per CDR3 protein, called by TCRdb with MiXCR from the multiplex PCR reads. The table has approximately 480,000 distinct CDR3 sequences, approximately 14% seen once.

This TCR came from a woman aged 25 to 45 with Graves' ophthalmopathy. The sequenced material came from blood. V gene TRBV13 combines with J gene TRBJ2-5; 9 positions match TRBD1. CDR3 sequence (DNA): TGTGCCAGCACCTCTCCGGGACAGGGATCGAAGACCCAGTACTTC. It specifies CASTSPGQGSKTQYF.